Shown below are 24 T cell receptor beta chains from a single sample sequenced in a study of regulatory T cells in long-lasting Graves disease. Sample time point: newly diagnosed GD, antithyroid drugs for less than 3 months. There was RNA extracted from PBMCs, and the TCR library was made from it. To make TCR beta libraries, researchers used iRepertoire HTBI primers and Arm-PCR of CDR3 regions. TCRdb recomputed calls from the multiplex PCR reads with MiXCR, one row per CDR3 protein. The sample consists of hundreds of thousands of distinct CDR3 sequences, approximately 15% of them appearing once. These same records also appear under a second study, on T cells in Graves' hyperthyroidism and ophthalmopathy.

This specimen was peripheral blood mononuclear cells (PBMCs), taken at new diagnosis, from a patient treated with antithyroid drugs. The source is a woman aged 25 to 39 with Graves disease.

This clonotype was recorded many times. The chain employs TRBV11-2 and TRBJ2-2; 10 bases are shared with TRBD1. The CDR3 loop spans 15 amino acids. Germline values: CDR1 SGHAT, CDR2 FQNNGV. V lost 6 bases, J lost 6 bases, and 7 bases stayed unmatched. CDR3 coding DNA: TGTGCCAGCAGAGCCGGGACAGGGGCCTCCGGGGAGCTGTTTTTT. Translated, it gives CASRAGTGASGELFF.

This clonotype appeared many times. In DNA form, the CDR3 reads TGTGCCAGCAGTTTTCCCGGAGACACTGGAAACACCATATATTTT. Its translation is CASSFPGDTGNTIYF. The chain couples TRBV28 to TRBJ1-3; D gene ambiguous. Germline V gives CDR1 MDHEN, CDR2 SYDVKM. V was shortened by 3 bases and J by 2 bases, with 11 bases between the two germline ends. The CDR3 consists of 15 residues.

At least ten counts were recorded for this clonotype. The rearrangement joins TRBV7-8 to TRBJ2-1; 10 bases fit TRBD2. Germline lookup yields CDR1 SGHVS and CDR2 FQNEAQ. Losses at the gene ends were 5 bases for V and 0 bases for J; bases not matched to a gene: 4. This CDR3 region has 16 residues. The CDR3 here is CASSSASGSSYNEQFF. The CDR3 DNA sequence: TGTGCCAGCAGCAGCGCTAGCGGGAGCTCCTACAATGAGCAGTTCTTC.

The V call is TRBV7-2, the J call TRBJ2-2, with TRBD1 matching over 8 bases. Germline V lookup: CDR1 SGHTA, CDR2 FQGNSA. V shed 6 bases, J shed 5 bases, and the junction held 11 bases outside the gene matches. The length of the CDR3 is 16 residues. This chain's CDR3 is CASSLSGGRGTGELFF. As DNA, the CDR3 is TGTGCCAGCAGTCTTTCAGGGGGCCGAGGTACCGGGGAGCTGTTTTTT.

This sequence joins TRBV20-1 and TRBJ2-6, with unresolved D. Germline loops: CDR1 DFQATT, CDR2 SNEGSKA (reference sequence). With 6 bases removed from V and 1 base from J, the gap between germline ends came to 10 bases. The CDR3 spans 14 residues. CDR3 sequence (DNA): TGCAGTGCATCGGACGAGTCTGGGGCCAACGTCCTGACTTTC. As protein: CSASDESGANVLTF.

This clonotype has a handful of counts. The rearrangement uses TRBV19 and TRBJ2-1, with D perhaps TRBD2 (5 bases). Trimming stripped 7 bases from V and 9 bases from J, with 10 bases between. This CDR3 comprises 11 residues. CDR1 is LNHDA and CDR2 is SQIVND in the germline V gene (reference sequence). The CDR3 DNA is TGTGCCAGTACGGGGTTCGGTGAGCAGTTCTTC. This gives the protein CASTGFGEQFF.

The chain couples TRBV19 to TRBJ1-6; TRBD1 might be the D (5 bases). CDR3 length: 15 amino acids. Germline V gene lookup returns CDR1 LNHDA and CDR2 SQIVND (reference sequence). The germline V and J ends were trimmed by 3 bases and 9 bases, with 15 bases remaining between them. CDR3 sequence (DNA): TGTGCCAGTAGTATCCTGAGGGACCACAGTTCACCCCTCCACTTT. It codes for CASSILRDHSSPLHF.

This clonotype has at least ten counts. The genes are TRBV7-2 and TRBJ2-3; 9 positions agree with TRBD2. The V segment lost 6 bases and the J segment 2 bases; nucleotides outside the gene matches: 12. From germline, CDR1 is SGHTA and CDR2 FQGNSA. The CDR3 totals 17 residues. The CDR3 bases are TGTGCCAGCAGGACAAAGAGGCGGGAGGGACCCACAGATACGCAGTATTTT. The encoded protein is CASRTKRREGPTDTQYF. Together with reference TRBV7-2 and TRBJ2-3, the CDR3 gives the full variable domain: GAGVSQSPSNKVTEKGKDVELRCDPISGHTALYWYRQSLGQGLEFLIYFQGNSAPDKSGLPSDRFSAERTGGSVSTLTIQRTQQEDSAVYLCASRTKRREGPTDTQYFGPGTRLTVL.

This clonotype was recorded many times. The CDR3 DNA follows: TGTGCCAGCAGTCCGAGAGGGGGCCCCTACGAGCAGTACTTC. It specifies CASSPRGGPYEQYF. The rearrangement links TRBV28 to TRBJ2-7; TRBD1 matches 7 bases. CDR3 length: 14 residues. The J segment lost 2 bases and the V segment lost 5 bases, leaving 6 bases of the junction unmatched. From germline, CDR1 is MDHEN and CDR2 SYDVKM. Drawing the rest from reference TRBV28 and TRBJ2-7, the complete variable domain is DVKVTQSSRYLVKRTGEKVFLECVQDMDHENMFWYRQDPGLGLRLIYFSYDVKMKEKGDIPEGYSVSREKKERFSLILESASTNQTSMYLCASSPRGGPYEQYFGPGTRLTVT.

This clonotype occurred a few times. V gene TRBV5-1 combines with J gene TRBJ2-7, with a possible D match to TRBD2 (5 bases). Trimming took 5 bases from V and 7 from J, leaving 19 bases between them. This CDR3 contains 14 residues. Looked up from germline, CDR1 is SGHRS and CDR2 is YFSETQ. The CDR3 loop is CASSGLEQLGEQYF. DNA of the CDR3: TGCGCCAGCAGTGGACTGGAACAGTTAGGGGAGCAGTACTTC.

Only a few counts were recorded for this clonotype. This chain uses TRBV5-1 with TRBJ1-1; D is possibly TRBD1 (5 bases). V was pared by 3 bases and J by 7 bases, with 16 bases between. Looked up from germline, CDR1 is SGHRS and CDR2 is YFSETQ. The CDR3 has 14 amino acids. CDR3 sequence reads: CASSSNRDVYEAFF. Here the CDR3 DNA reads TGCGCCAGCAGCTCAAATCGGGACGTCTATGAAGCTTTCTTT.

The rearrangement joins TRBV27 to TRBJ2-5, with 12 bases matching TRBD1. The germline V gene has CDR1 MNHEY and CDR2 SMNVEV (reference sequence). The CDR3 has 16 residues. Trimming took 2 bases from V and 5 from J; bases not matched to a gene: 6. In DNA, the CDR3 is TGTGCCAGCAGTTTAGCGGGACAGGGGGCAGGGGAGACCCAGTACTTC. Protein sequence: CASSLAGQGAGETQYF.

About this clonotype: A read error may be the cause here, since a much bigger clone is one base away. The conserved phenylalanine or tryptophan normally closing the CDR3 is absent here, so this likely arose from a read error. The rearrangement joins TRBV10-3 to TRBJ2-3, with D possibly TRBD1 on 5 matching bases. This CDR3 has 16 amino acids. V was shortened by 7 bases and J by 0 bases, with 17 bases between the two germline ends. The germline V gene has CDR1 ENHRY and CDR2 SYGVKD. CDR3 amino acids: CAITSDTEGSTDTQYL. The CDR3, as DNA: TGTGCCATCACCTCGGACACCGAAGGGAGCACAGATACGCAGTATCTT.

The genes are TRBV30 and TRBJ2-7, with D unclear. The V gene lost 4 bases and the J gene lost 3 bases, with 19 bases spanning the gap. This CDR3 region has 15 residues. The germline CDR1 and CDR2 sequences are GTSNPN and SVGIG (reference sequence). CDR3 loop: CAWTQESQWDYEQYF. As DNA, the CDR3 is TGTGCCTGGACCCAGGAGAGCCAATGGGACTACGAGCAGTACTTC.

The CDR3 region has the DNA TGTGCCAGCAGCCAAGTCCCGGGAGGGAACTATGGCTACACCTTC. This translates into CASSQVPGGNYGYTF. The chain is built from TRBV4-2 and TRBJ1-2, with D hard to call. V was shortened by 1 base and J by 2 bases, with 11 bases between the two germline ends. This CDR3 is built from 15 residues. Germline values: CDR1 LGHNA, CDR2 YNFKEQ.

This clonotype was seen more than once but under ten times. V usage is TRBV7-9 and J usage is TRBJ2-7, with D possibly matching TRBD1 (6 bases). The germline CDR1 and CDR2 sequences are SEHNR and FQNEAQ (reference sequence). V lost 3 bases and J lost 4, with 13 bases in between. The CDR3 totals 14 residues. DNA of the CDR3: TGTGCCAGCAGCTTGCCGGGACACCAATACGAGCAGTACTTC. As protein: CASSLPGHQYEQYF.

This clonotype was observed at least ten times. The chain couples TRBV18 to TRBJ1-5; no definite D call. The CDR3 has 15 residues. Germline V CDR1 and CDR2: KGHSH, LQKENI. V was shortened by 2 bases and J by 6 bases, with 14 bases between the two germline ends. The CDR3 DNA reads TGTGCCAGCTCACCAGATGTCGGGATGGGTCAGCCCCAGCATTTT. Amino acid sequence: CASSPDVGMGQPQHF.

This clonotype has only a few counts. This rearrangement joins TRBV5-1 to TRBJ2-2; no firm D call. The V end was cut by 5 bases, the J end by 0 bases, with 11 bases between. Germline CDR1 reads SGHRS; CDR2 reads YFSETQ. The length of the CDR3 is 15 residues. The CDR3 DNA reads as TGCGCCAGCAGAGGCGGCTCCGCGAACACCGGGGAGCTGTTTTTT. This encodes CASRGGSANTGELFF.

This clonotype was counted at least ten times. The J gene is TRBJ1-1, the V gene TRBV3-1, with D possibly matching TRBD1 (6 bases). Trimming stripped 1 base from V and 2 bases from J, with 8 bases between. Germline values: CDR1 LGHDT, CDR2 YNNKEL (reference sequence). The CDR3 contains 14 residues. The CDR3 sequence: CASSQVQGNTEAFF. In DNA form, the CDR3 reads TGTGCCAGCAGCCAAGTACAGGGCAACACTGAAGCTTTCTTT.

In this sample, this clonotype turned up a few times. The V and J genes are TRBV9 and TRBJ2-2, with 8 bases aligning to TRBD1. Trimming at V came to 3 bases and at J to 1 base, leaving 5 bases not matched to a gene. Germline V gives CDR1 SGDLS, CDR2 YYNGEE. The CDR3 covers 16 residues. DNA of the CDR3: TGTGCCAGCAGCGCACCGGGACAGGAGAACACCGGGGAGCTGTTTTTT. This codes for CASSAPGQENTGELFF.

This clonotype was recorded many times. This chain uses TRBV11-2 with TRBJ2-3; D possibly corresponds to TRBD2 (6 bases). V lost 4 bases and J lost 4, with 9 bases in between. Germline values: CDR1 SGHAT, CDR2 FQNNGV. CDR3 length: 13 amino acids. The CDR3 protein is CASSSSDADTQYF. The CDR3 DNA follows: TGTGCCAGCAGCTCTAGCGACGCAGATACGCAGTATTTT.

The chain uses TRBV10-3 and TRBJ1-2; 10 nucleotides line up with TRBD1. This CDR3 region has 14 residues. Germline V gene data show CDR1 as ENHRY and CDR2 as SYGVKD. V dropped 6 bases and J dropped 5; count of bases not matched to a gene: 6. The CDR3 protein is CAIRTDRGPYGYTF. DNA of the CDR3: TGTGCCATCAGGACTGACAGGGGGCCTTATGGCTACACCTTC.

This clonotype showed up just a few times. CDR3 nucleotide sequence: TGTGCCAGCAGCCATCCCGGGACTAGCGTCCTGACTTTC. It codes for CASSHPGTSVLTF. The V call is TRBV3-1, the J call TRBJ2-6; 8 bases align to TRBD2. This CDR3 contains 13 residues. Germline V gene lookup returns CDR1 LGHDT and CDR2 YNNKEL (reference sequence). Trimming cost V 3 bases and J 12 bases; bases outside gene matches: 4.

There are many counts of this clonotype. The genes are TRBV2 and TRBJ2-3; 12 nucleotides match TRBD2. The ends lost 7 bases at V and 4 bases at J; junction bases unmatched: 6. The CDR3 totals 15 residues. Germline lookup yields CDR1 SNHLY and CDR2 FYNNEI. The CDR3 reads CASMGTSGFADTQYF. In DNA form, the CDR3 reads TGTGCCAGCATGGGGACTAGCGGGTTCGCAGATACGCAGTATTTT.